The clone carrying this T cell receptor (beta chain) was picked up a small number of times. Its specificity is not known. This sample was included in a study of T-cell reconstitution after alpha-beta-depleted transplantation in children. Points from the study as a whole: Expanded graft clones, several hundred of them, were reportedly the source of alpha-beta T cells about two months after transplant.

After removal of 4 bases from V and 10 bases from J, the junction contained 8 bases not matched to a gene. Looked up from germline, CDR1 is LNHDA and CDR2 is SQIVND (reference sequence). The CDR3 is 16 amino acids. This sample's TCRbeta library carried unique molecular identifier barcodes. TCRdb passed the PCR reads through MiXCR, listing each CDR3 protein once. The data contain 450,000 to 550,000 distinct CDR3 sequences, about an eighth of them singletons. The TCR was taken from a female patient between 2 and 15 years old who had a stem cell transplant for aplastic anemia, so the T cells may come from the graft donor. The genes are TRBV19 and TRBJ2-1; 15 bases map to TRBD2. The source material was PBMCs, mostly from graft donor cells, sampled 180 days after TCRalphabeta/CD19-depleted stem cell transplant. CDR3 DNA: TGTGCCAGTAGTACCCCGGGACTAGCGGGAGGACGCGAGCAGTTCTTC. It translates to CASSTPGLAGGREQFF.